Following are 9 T cell receptor beta chains from one sample sequenced in a study of CD8 T cells in Susac syndrome. After extraction with the RNeasy kit, about 0.45 to 1 ug of the RNA was reverse transcribed using random hexamers. TCRdb redid the calling of the immunoSEQ multiplex PCR reads with MiXCR, one entry per CDR3 protein. In the table there are about 300,000 distinct CDR3 sequences, approximately 85% of which are singletons. Sequences were obtained from CD8+ T cells from PBMCs. The receptors shown here come from a human donor with multiple sclerosis.

The sample holds a few counts of this clonotype. V usage is TRBV27 and J usage is TRBJ2-3, with 8 bases fitting TRBD1. The length of the CDR3 is 14 residues. The V and J ends lost 5 bases and 1 base, in that order; junction bases with no gene match: 2. In germline, CDR1 is MNHEY, CDR2 SMNVEV (reference sequence). Written as DNA, the CDR3 is TGTGCCAGCAGTAGACAGGGGCGCACAGATACGCAGTATTTT. This sequence encodes CASSRQGRTDTQYF.

The V call is TRBV24-1, the J call TRBJ2-1; 7 positions match TRBD1. The CDR3 runs 14 residues. V was clipped by 0 bases and J by 6 bases; unmatched bases: 1. The germline CDR1 and CDR2 sequences are KGHDR and SFDVKD. The CDR3 loop is CATSDLRGLNEQFF. In DNA, the CDR3 is TGTGCCACCAGTGATTTGAGGGGGCTCAATGAGCAGTTCTTC.

V and J are TRBV6-5 and TRBJ2-3; tentatively, D is TRBD1 (6 bases). Germline CDR1 is MNHEY and CDR2 is SVGAGI. The CDR3 covers 17 residues. Trimming cost V 1 base and J 0 bases, with 14 bases left between them. The CDR3 DNA is TGTGCCAGCAGTTACTTACAGGGTGGGGCGAGCACAGATACGCAGTATTTT. It encodes CASSYLQGGASTDTQYF.

The chain couples TRBV7-9 to TRBJ2-2; possibly TRBD1 for D (5 bases). CDR1 is SEHNR, CDR2 FQNEAQ, per germline (reference sequence). CDR3 length equals 16 residues. V was pared by 5 bases and J by 3 bases, with 16 bases between. The CDR3 loop is CASSQGRSRDTGELFF. The CDR3 bases are TGTGCCAGCAGCCAAGGGCGAAGCAGGGACACCGGGGAGCTGTTTTTT.

The V and J genes are TRBV30 and TRBJ2-2; D not resolved. The CDR3 length is 13 residues. Germline V gives CDR1 GTSNPN, CDR2 SVGIG (reference sequence). V lost 4 bases and J lost 0, with 6 bases in between. The CDR3 is CAWNAANTGELFF. The DNA for the CDR3 is TGTGCCTGGAATGCCGCGAACACCGGGGAGCTGTTTTTT. The full variable domain, rest sourced from reference TRBV30 and TRBJ2-2, is SQTIHQWPATLVQPVGSPLSLECTVEGTSNPNLYWYRQAAGRGLQLLFYSVGIGQISSEVPQNLSASRPQDRQFILSSKKLLLSDSGFYLCAWNAANTGELFFGEGSRLTVL.

The J gene is TRBJ2-5, the V gene TRBV9; tentative D call: TRBD2 (6 bases). Per germline, CDR1 SGDLS and CDR2 YYNGEE. CDR3 length: 16 amino acids. The V end lost 0 bases, the J end lost 3 bases, and 15 bases lay between the germline ends. The CDR3 sequence: CASSVEGVGRKETQYF. The CDR3 nucleotides are TGTGCCAGCAGCGTAGAAGGGGTTGGGAGGAAAGAGACCCAGTACTTC.

The chain combines TRBV27 with TRBJ2-7, with 7 bases lining up with TRBD2. V lost 0 bases to trimming and J lost 3 bases; unmatched junction nucleotides: 8. Germline values: CDR1 MNHEY, CDR2 SMNVEV (reference sequence). This CDR3 spans 16 amino acids. In DNA, the CDR3 is TGTGCCAGCAGTTTATCGACAAGAGCGGGGATCTACGAGCAGTACTTC. Translating it yields CASSLSTRAGIYEQYF.

V usage is TRBV6-5 and J usage is TRBJ2-1, with a possible D match to TRBD2 (5 bases). The CDR3 length is 12 residues. Trimming removed 6 bases from V and 9 bases from J, with 12 bases in between. The germline V gene has CDR1 MNHEY and CDR2 SVGAGI. CDR3 DNA sequence: TGTGCCAGCAGCCACGGACTCCCTGAGCAGTTCTTC. Translation gives CASSHGLPEQFF.

V is TRBV7-2 and J is TRBJ2-1, with TRBD2 matching 9 bases. The V gene's germline CDR1 is SGHTA and CDR2 FQGNSA. Germline trimming cut 3 bases from V and 4 bases from J; bases unmatched to any gene: 4. This CDR3 is 15 amino acids long. CDR3 DNA: TGTGCCAGCAGCTTCGTAGCGGGAGCGTACAATGAGCAGTTCTTC. It yields the protein CASSFVAGAYNEQFF. Complete variable domain (other parts from reference TRBV7-2 and TRBJ2-1): GAGVSQSPSNKVTEKGKDVELRCDPISGHTALYWYRQSLGQGLEFLIYFQGNSAPDKSGLPSDRFSAERTGGSVSTLTIQRTQQEDSAVYLCASSFVAGAYNEQFFGPGTRLTVL.